The sequence of this T cell receptor beta chain was determined in a study of blood T cell repertoires in COVID-19. At the level of the study: In each case, the material was cDNA or gDNA derived from T cells, B-cell-depleted T cells, or PBMCs.

V lost 7 bases and J lost 7; bases outside the gene matches: 11. In germline, CDR1 is MNHNY, CDR2 SVGAGI (reference sequence). This CDR3 has 15 amino acids. Study processing details: Researchers report that nucleated cell counts were estimated from reference gene primer amplification. Libraries were prepared by immunoSEQ multiplex PCR; TCRdb keeps only in-frame clonotypes and omits some of them. That table is the source of V, J and clone size, and D and trimming were worked out from the DNA. The sample comprises 150,000 to 200,000 clones, about 88% of which are singletons, and about 4.5% rests with the top ten.

This clonotype originated in a human donor in a cohort sampled during active COVID-19. Sequenced input: peripheral blood. The chain joins TRBV6-6 to TRBJ2-1; 9 positions match TRBD2. This chain's CDR3 is CASTPLKRGVNEQFF. In nucleotides, the CDR3 is TGTGCCAGCACCCCCCTAAAGCGGGGGGTTAATGAGCAGTTCTTC.